These 19 T cell receptor beta chains were all obtained from the same sample, sequenced in a study of shared clonotypes between healthy human individuals. Only in-frame clones appear in the TCRdb table, and some are missing; sequencing was by immunoSEQ multiplex PCR. Of millions of clones listed, 85% to 95% are singletons. The sample comprised naive CD4+ T cells sorted from blood. Subset indicated: CD45RA+ positively selected. All receptors derive from a young man in good health.

V gene TRBV10-3 combines with J gene TRBJ2-3, with D maybe TRBD1 (6 bases). Germline CDR1 is ENHRY and CDR2 is SYGVKD. Trimming cost V 4 bases and J 6 bases, with 14 bases left between them. The CDR3 length is 14 residues. CDR3 protein: CAISGGQGRDTQYF. In DNA form, the CDR3 reads TGTGCCATCAGTGGGGGGCAGGGTAGGGATACGCAGTATTTT.

This clone was seen once. V and J are TRBV10-2 and TRBJ1-5; a weak D match, TRBD1 (6 bases). Germline CDR1 is WSHSY and CDR2 is SAAADI. The CDR3 has 16 amino acids. The V and J ends lost 5 bases and 4 bases respectively, with 18 bases between them. The CDR3 DNA sequence: TGCGCCAGCAGTTGGGGCGGGGGCGGGCAGAATCAGCCCCAGCATTTT. It is translated as CASSWGGGGQNQPQHF.

The V call is TRBV14, the J call TRBJ1-3, with D unresolved. Trimming pared 4 bases from V and 2 bases from J, leaving 12 bases between. The CDR3 extends over 15 amino acids. The V gene's germline CDR1 is SGHDN and CDR2 FVKESK. The CDR3 loop reads CASSPLQVAGNTIYF. The CDR3 DNA sequence: TGTGCCAGCAGCCCACTGCAGGTCGCTGGAAACACCATATATTTT.

Turning to this clone: Within the sample, other DNA sequences also encode this same CDR3. This chain links TRBV5-4 with TRBJ2-3; D not resolved. The CDR3 has 12 amino acids. Trimming stripped 2 bases from V and 6 bases from J, with 7 bases between. Germline V gene lookup returns CDR1 SGHNT and CDR2 YYREEE (reference sequence). CDR3 sequence reads: CASSLPADTQYF. The CDR3 coding sequence is TGTGCCAGCAGCTTACCCGCCGATACGCAGTATTTT.

The chain combines TRBV7-2 with TRBJ2-7; no reliable D call. The length of the CDR3 is 13 residues. Germline CDR1 is SGHTA and CDR2 is FQGNSA. V lost 2 bases to trimming and J lost 2 bases, with 7 bases between them. CDR3 in amino acids: CASSLRIAYEQYF. The CDR3 DNA sequence: TGTGCCAGCAGCTTACGTATCGCCTACGAGCAGTACTTC.

V gene TRBV6-4 combines with J gene TRBJ2-3; D might be TRBD2 (7 bases). This CDR3 has 14 amino acids. V gave up 6 bases and J gave up 7 bases, with 17 bases separating them. CDR1 is MRHNA and CDR2 is SNTAGT in the germline V gene. DNA for the CDR3: TGTGCCAGCAGCGTAGAAGGGGGAGGGAATACGCAGTATTTT. This encodes CASSVEGGGNTQYF.

The chain combines TRBV5-1 with TRBJ2-7, with 8 bases identical to TRBD1. The germline gives CDR1 SGHRS, CDR2 YFSETQ. The CDR3 has 15 residues. The V segment lost 0 bases and the J segment 4 bases; nucleotides outside the gene matches: 6. CDR3 amino acids: CASSLGTGIGYEQYF. CDR3 nucleotide sequence: TGCGCCAGCAGCTTGGGGACAGGGATAGGGTACGAGCAGTACTTC.

This clone occurred once. CDR3 loop: CASSFRGIGGTDTQYF. CDR3 sequence (DNA): TGTGCCAGCAGCTTTCGAGGGATAGGGGGCACAGATACGCAGTATTTT. The chain carries TRBV5-4 and TRBJ2-3, with D possibly being TRBD1 or TRBD2 (5 bases each). CDR1 SGHNT and CDR2 YYREEE come from the germline V gene (reference sequence). The CDR3 is made up of 16 amino acids. V was shortened by 2 bases and J by 1 base, with 14 bases between the two germline ends.

The V call is TRBV2, the J call TRBJ2-2, with 11 bases that match TRBD1. Trimming cost V 7 bases and J 7 bases; bases outside gene matches: 5. Per the germline V gene, CDR1 is SNHLY and CDR2 is FYNNEI. This CDR3 comprises 14 residues. The CDR3, as DNA: TGTGCCAGCACTGGACAGGGGGCAATCGGGGAGCTGTTTTTT. Protein product: CASTGQGAIGELFF.

V and J are TRBV11-2 and TRBJ1-5; D is undetermined. Germline V gene data show CDR1 as SGHAT and CDR2 as FQNNGV. Trimming took off 3 bases at V and 5 bases at J, with 8 bases between the two ends. The CDR3 has 13 amino acids. The CDR3 nucleotides are TGTGCCAGCAGCTTGTCGCTGGATCAGCCCCAGCATTTT. Its protein product is CASSLSLDQPQHF.

This clone was detected only once. V and J are TRBV30 and TRBJ2-1, with D maybe TRBD2 (6 bases). Germline CDR1 is GTSNPN and CDR2 is SVGIG (reference sequence). V lost 2 bases, J lost 0 bases, and 20 bases lay in between. The CDR3 is 18 residues long. CDR3 sequence reads: CAWSRVAAHLSSYNEQFF. The CDR3 nucleotides read TGTGCCTGGAGTAGGGTAGCGGCCCATTTAAGCTCCTACAATGAGCAGTTCTTC.

The rearrangement joins TRBV15 to TRBJ1-1; D is perhaps TRBD1 (6 bases). Germline assignment: CDR1 LNHNV and CDR2 YYDKDF (reference sequence). The V end was cut by 0 bases, the J end by 0 bases, with 11 bases between. The CDR3 sequence is 16 residues long. The CDR3 loop is CATSRDTGRMNTEAFF. The CDR3 coding sequence is TGTGCCACCAGCAGAGATACAGGGAGGATGAACACTGAAGCTTTCTTT.

This chain joins TRBV5-4 and TRBJ1-2, with D unclear. Trimming took off 5 bases at V and 0 bases at J, with 17 bases between the two ends. Per the germline V gene, CDR1 is SGHNT and CDR2 is YYREEE (reference sequence). This CDR3 region has 16 residues. The CDR3 spells CASSRPPPIANYGYTF. The CDR3 coding sequence is TGTGCCAGCAGTCGCCCTCCCCCAATAGCTAACTATGGCTACACCTTC.

This clone was observed once. The chain has TRBV28 and TRBJ1-1, with unresolved D. CDR3 length equals 11 residues. V lost 7 bases and J 10 bases, leaving 13 bases between the germline ends. Germline V gives CDR1 MDHEN, CDR2 SYDVKM. CDR3 in DNA: TGTGCCAGCACCTCAGCGTGGTTAGCTTTCTTT. Its protein is CASTSAWLAFF.

V gene TRBV11-2 combines with J gene TRBJ2-2, with D perhaps TRBD1 or TRBD2 (5 bases each). The CDR3 contains 16 residues. Trimming took off 5 bases at V and 6 bases at J, with 19 bases between the two ends. In germline, CDR1 is SGHAT, CDR2 FQNNGV. The DNA of the CDR3 is TGTGCCAGCAGCCCCCGGCAGGGAGATTATGCCGGGGAGCTGTTTTTT. This encodes CASSPRQGDYAGELFF.

Concerning this clone itself: Other DNA sequences in this specimen translate into the identical CDR3. This chain uses TRBV5-4 with TRBJ2-5; 12 positions match TRBD2. The CDR3 has 15 amino acids. J was trimmed by 5 bases and V by 3 bases; bases with no gene match: 5. Germline assignment: CDR1 SGHNT and CDR2 YYREEE (reference sequence). CDR3 bases: TGTGCCAGCAGCTCTAGCGGGGGGGCCGGTGAGACCCAGTACTTC. Translating it yields CASSSSGGAGETQYF.

As for this clone: At the DNA level, this CDR3 is encoded by other sequences in the same sample as well. The chain couples TRBV28 to TRBJ2-2; 7 bases fit TRBD1. Germline trimming cut 6 bases from V and 0 bases from J; bases unmatched to any gene: 4. From germline, CDR1 is MDHEN and CDR2 SYDVKM. The CDR3 totals 15 residues. The CDR3 bases are TGTGCCAGCAGGGCAGGGGGAGCGAACACCGGGGAGCTGTTTTTT. This sequence encodes CASRAGGANTGELFF.

The chain couples TRBV6-1 to TRBJ1-3; weak D call: TRBD1 (5 bases). The CDR3 runs to 14 residues. The V gene's germline CDR1 is MNHNS and CDR2 SASEGT. V dropped 5 bases and J dropped 3 bases, with 11 bases sitting between them. The CDR3 DNA reads as TGTGCCAGCAGTCCAGCCGGGGGTGGAAACACCATATATTTT. Encoded protein: CASSPAGGGNTIYF.

This clone appeared a single time. The chain combines TRBV29-1 with TRBJ2-1; a weak D match, TRBD2 (6 bases). Deletions cut 6 bases from V and 7 bases from J, with 28 bases between. This CDR3 is 17 amino acids long. Germline V gene data show CDR1 as SQVTM and CDR2 as ANQGSEA. CDR3 loop: CSVPKKGGTFNFNEQFF. CDR3 coding DNA: TGCAGCGTCCCAAAAAAAGGCGGGACTTTCAACTTTAATGAGCAGTTCTTC.